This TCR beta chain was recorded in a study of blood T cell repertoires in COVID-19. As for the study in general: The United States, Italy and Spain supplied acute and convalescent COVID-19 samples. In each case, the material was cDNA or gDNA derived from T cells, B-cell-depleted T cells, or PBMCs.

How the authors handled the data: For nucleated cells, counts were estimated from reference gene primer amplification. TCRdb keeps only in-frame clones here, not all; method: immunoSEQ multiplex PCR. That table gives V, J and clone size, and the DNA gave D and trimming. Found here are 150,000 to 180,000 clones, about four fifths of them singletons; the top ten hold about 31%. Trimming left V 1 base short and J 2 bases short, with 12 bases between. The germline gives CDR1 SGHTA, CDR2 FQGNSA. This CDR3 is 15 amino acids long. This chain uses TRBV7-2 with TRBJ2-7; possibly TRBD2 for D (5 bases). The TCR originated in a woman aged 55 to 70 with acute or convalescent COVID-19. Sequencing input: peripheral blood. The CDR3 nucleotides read TGTGCCAGCAGCTTAGGGGCTAGCTCGACCTACGAGCAGTACTTC. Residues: CASSLGASSTYEQYF.